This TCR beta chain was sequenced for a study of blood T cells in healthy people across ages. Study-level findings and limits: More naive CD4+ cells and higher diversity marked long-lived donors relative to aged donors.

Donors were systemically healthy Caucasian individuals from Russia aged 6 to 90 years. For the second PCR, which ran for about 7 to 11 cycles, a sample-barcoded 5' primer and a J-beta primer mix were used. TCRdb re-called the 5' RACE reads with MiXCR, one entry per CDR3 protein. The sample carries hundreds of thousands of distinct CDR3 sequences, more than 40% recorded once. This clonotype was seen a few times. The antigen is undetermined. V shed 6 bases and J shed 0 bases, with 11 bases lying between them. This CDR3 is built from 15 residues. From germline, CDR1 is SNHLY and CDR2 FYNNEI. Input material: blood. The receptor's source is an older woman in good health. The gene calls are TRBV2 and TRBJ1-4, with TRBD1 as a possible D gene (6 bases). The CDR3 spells CASRDGTTTNEKLFF. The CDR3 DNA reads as TGTGCCAGCAGGGACGGGACAACAACTAATGAAAAACTGTTTTTT.